A single sample gave rise to the 4 T cell receptor beta chains below, sequenced in a study of blood T cell repertoires in COVID-19. Measured with immunoSEQ multiplex PCR; TCRdb has only the in-frame clones, and not every one. The data contain 160,000 or so clones, roughly 88% of them singletons. Sequencing used PBMCs or T cells enriched from blood (not recorded which). These receptors were obtained from a man aged 50 to 59 who had recovered from COVID-19.

This clone has a count of ten or more. The DNA of the CDR3 is TGTGCCAGCGAACCGGCGGGGGCGGGGTCCTACGAGCAGTACTTC. It translates to CASEPAGAGSYEQYF. The chain employs TRBV5-4 and TRBJ2-7; weak D call: TRBD2 (7 bases). Germline CDR1 reads SGHNT; CDR2 reads YYREEE (reference sequence). The V gene lost 7 bases and the J gene lost 1 base, with 18 bases spanning the gap. The CDR3 covers 15 residues.

V usage is TRBV7-9 and J usage is TRBJ2-1; 9 nucleotides line up with TRBD2. From germline, CDR1 is SEHNR and CDR2 FQNEAQ (reference sequence). Germline trimming cut 5 bases from V and 7 bases from J; bases unmatched to any gene: 6. The CDR3 has 14 residues. CDR3 protein: CASSPRLAANEQFF. The CDR3 DNA sequence: TGTGCCAGCAGCCCGCGACTAGCGGCTAATGAGCAGTTCTTC.

The rearrangement uses TRBV14 and TRBJ1-5; no firm D call. The CDR3 is 15 amino acids. Trimming left V 1 base short and J 4 bases short, with 11 bases between. Germline loops: CDR1 SGHDN, CDR2 FVKESK. CDR3 bases: TGTGCCAGCAGCCAAGGATTTCGGGGAAATCAGCCCCAGCATTTT. It encodes CASSQGFRGNQPQHF.

This chain's CDR3 is CAISAGGGNQPQHF. The CDR3 DNA is TGTGCCATCAGTGCAGGGGGTGGCAATCAGCCCCAGCATTTT. The rearrangement links TRBV10-3 to TRBJ1-5, with TRBD1 identical over 7 bases. Trimming cost V 4 bases and J 2 bases; bases outside gene matches: 2. Germline V CDR1 and CDR2: ENHRY, SYGVKD. CDR3 size: 14 residues.